Below are 16 T cell receptor beta chains sequenced from a single sample in a study of cytomegalovirus exposure and HLA in healthy donors. Profiling relied on immunoSEQ multiplex PCR, and the TCRdb table lists in-frame clones only, not all of them. The data contain about 110,000 clones, approximately 89% of them seen just once; the ten biggest clones take up under 2%. Input material: PBMCs. These receptor sequences come from a woman aged 18-35 years in good health and CMV-seronegative.

The chain links TRBV10-3 to TRBJ2-7, with D perhaps matching TRBD1 (9 bases). Trimming removed 2 bases at V and 5 bases at J, with 25 bases between. CDR1 is ENHRY and CDR2 is SYGVKD in the germline V gene. This CDR3 has 18 amino acids. The CDR3, as DNA: TGTGCCATCAGTGAGAGCGCGGGAGGACAGGGGACGGGGAACGAGCAGTACTTC. Protein: CAISESAGGQGTGNEQYF.

The J gene is TRBJ2-1, the V gene TRBV10-3; 7 bases align to TRBD1. Germline CDR1 and CDR2: ENHRY and SYGVKD. The CDR3 length is 14 residues. V was clipped by 7 bases and J by 6 bases; unmatched bases: 9. Here the CDR3 reads CAITDRESLNEQFF. DNA for the CDR3: TGTGCCATCACCGACAGGGAGTCTCTCAATGAGCAGTTCTTC.

This clone was seen a handful of times. The CDR3 spells CASSLVANQPQHF. The CDR3, as DNA: TGTGCCAGCAGCTTAGTGGCCAATCAGCCCCAGCATTTT. The chain uses TRBV7-2 and TRBJ1-5, with no clear D. V gave up 1 base and J gave up 3 bases, with 4 bases separating them. The CDR3 sequence is 13 residues long. Germline CDR1 SGHTA, CDR2 FQGNSA.

This rearrangement joins TRBV5-1 to TRBJ2-5; 7 bases align to TRBD2. CDR3 length equals 14 residues. The germline CDR1 and CDR2 sequences are SGHRS and YFSETQ. V lost 4 bases to trimming and J lost 5 bases; unmatched junction nucleotides: 8. The CDR3 reads CASSQGGGSETQYF. CDR3 coding DNA: TGCGCCAGCAGCCAGGGTGGCGGGAGCGAGACCCAGTACTTC.

The genes are TRBV11-2 and TRBJ2-1, with D maybe TRBD2 (6 bases). Trimming took 5 bases from V and 7 from J, leaving 15 bases between them. There are 14 residues in the CDR3. Germline CDR1 reads SGHAT; CDR2 reads FQNNGV. In DNA, the CDR3 is TGTGCCAGCAGCCACCGTGGACTACGTAATGAGCAGTTCTTC. Its protein product is CASSHRGLRNEQFF.

V is TRBV19 and J is TRBJ1-5; TRBD1 aligns across 8 bases. Trimming at V came to 7 bases and at J to 5 bases, leaving 7 bases not matched to a gene. The CDR3 consists of 14 residues. Germline lookup yields CDR1 LNHDA and CDR2 SQIVND (reference sequence). This CDR3 reads CASKGRGLDQPQHF. The CDR3 DNA reads TGTGCCAGTAAGGGCAGGGGGCTGGATCAGCCCCAGCATTTT.

V is TRBV4-3 and J is TRBJ2-3; 7 bases align to TRBD2. Per the germline V gene, CDR1 is LGHNA and CDR2 is YSLEER. The CDR3 extends over 19 amino acids. The J segment lost 1 base and the V segment lost 0 bases, leaving 13 bases of the junction unmatched. CDR3 sequence (DNA): TGCGCCAGCAGCCAAGATGAAGCGGGAACACCCTCGGGCACAGATACGCAGTATTTT. Protein product: CASSQDEAGTPSGTDTQYF.

The count of this clone is one. The chain combines TRBV28 with TRBJ1-1, with D possibly being TRBD1 (6 bases). The V gene lost 8 bases and the J gene lost 10 bases, with 17 bases spanning the gap. The CDR3 is 12 amino acids. CDR1 and CDR2 from the germline V gene are MDHEN and SYDVKM. CDR3 residues: CASLTAGRGAFF. As DNA, the CDR3 is TGTGCCAGCCTCACGGCCGGCAGGGGAGCTTTCTTT.

This chain links TRBV2 with TRBJ2-3; tentatively, D is TRBD1 (5 bases). The V end was cut by 4 bases, the J end by 1 base, with 6 bases between. CDR3 length: 13 residues. Germline CDR1 is SNHLY and CDR2 is FYNNEI. The DNA of the CDR3 is TGTGCCAGCAGTGCACAGGGCACAGATACGCAGTATTTT. Protein product: CASSAQGTDTQYF.

The chain couples TRBV6-5 to TRBJ1-4; D might be TRBD1 (6 bases). The V gene lost 10 bases and the J gene lost 0 bases, with 15 bases spanning the gap. Germline V lookup: CDR1 MNHEY, CDR2 SVGAGI. The CDR3 has 15 amino acids. CDR3 in DNA: TGTGCCAACCAACGAACAGGGTCAACTAATGAAAAACTGTTTTTT. Amino acids: CANQRTGSTNEKLFF.

The chain has TRBV19 and TRBJ2-5, with TRBD1 matching over 9 bases. CDR3 length: 15 amino acids. Germline V gene sequence: CDR1 LNHDA, CDR2 SQIVND (reference sequence). The J segment lost 5 bases and the V segment lost 4 bases, leaving 8 bases of the junction unmatched. The CDR3 spells CASSSRTGVRETQYF. The CDR3 DNA follows: TGTGCCAGTAGTAGTAGGACAGGGGTGCGGGAGACCCAGTACTTC.

The gene calls are TRBV7-2 and TRBJ2-2; 7 bases align to TRBD2. The CDR3 extends over 18 amino acids. Trimming took 5 bases from V and 1 from J; bases not matched to a gene: 13. Germline CDR1 and CDR2: SGHTA and FQGNSA. The CDR3 DNA reads as TGTGCCAGCAGCCCGATGGGAGTAGCGGGCTGGAACACCGGGGAGCTGTTTTTT. Translating it yields CASSPMGVAGWNTGELFF.

This clone came up once. The J gene is TRBJ2-1, the V gene TRBV19; no firm D call. This CDR3 has 13 amino acids. The germline V and J ends were trimmed by 4 bases and 10 bases, with 14 bases remaining between them. Germline CDR1 LNHDA, CDR2 SQIVND (reference sequence). Written as DNA, the CDR3 is TGTGCCAGTAGTAGCGAGGATCTTGGGGAGCAGTTCTTC. This codes for CASSSEDLGEQFF.

The chain joins TRBV30 to TRBJ2-3; a possible D gene is TRBD2 (6 bases). V lost 7 bases and J 6 bases, leaving 17 bases between the germline ends. This CDR3 comprises 13 residues. CDR1 is GTSNPN, CDR2 SVGIG, per germline (reference sequence). CDR3 sequence: CASGTYEGDTQYF. DNA of the CDR3: TGTGCCTCCGGGACTTACGAGGGCGATACGCAGTATTTT.

This chain uses TRBV4-1 with TRBJ2-3; 8 bases line up with TRBD1. CDR3 length: 16 amino acids. The germline V gene encodes CDR1 MGHRA and CDR2 YSYEKL. V was clipped by 0 bases and J by 6 bases; unmatched bases: 8. This CDR3 is CASSQDSLQGVDTQYF. CDR3 DNA sequence: TGCGCCAGCAGCCAAGATTCGTTACAGGGGGTTGATACGCAGTATTTT.

V is TRBV6-6 and J is TRBJ1-4; 9 nucleotides agree with TRBD1. The CDR3 consists of 15 residues. Germline V gives CDR1 MNHNY, CDR2 SVGAGI (reference sequence). Unmatched junction bases numbered 7, after V lost 8 bases and J lost 3 bases. The CDR3 DNA follows: TGTGCCAGCCTACAGGGGGCGCGTTCTAATGAAAAACTGTTTTTT. Translated: CASLQGARSNEKLFF.